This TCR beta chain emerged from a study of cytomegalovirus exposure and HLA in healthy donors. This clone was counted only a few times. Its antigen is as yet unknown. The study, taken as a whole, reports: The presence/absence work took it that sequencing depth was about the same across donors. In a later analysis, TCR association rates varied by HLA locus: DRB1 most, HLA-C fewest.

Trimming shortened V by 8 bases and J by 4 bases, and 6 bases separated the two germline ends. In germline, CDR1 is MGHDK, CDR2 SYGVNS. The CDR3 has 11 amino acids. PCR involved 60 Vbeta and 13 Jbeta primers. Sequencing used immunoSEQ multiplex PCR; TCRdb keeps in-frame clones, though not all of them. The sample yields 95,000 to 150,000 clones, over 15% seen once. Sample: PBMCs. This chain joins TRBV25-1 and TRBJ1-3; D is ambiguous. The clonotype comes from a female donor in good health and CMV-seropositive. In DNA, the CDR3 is TGTGCCAGCCTCCCCGGAAACACCATATATTTT. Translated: CASLPGNTIYF.